The source of this T cell receptor (beta chain) is a study of cytomegalovirus exposure and HLA in healthy donors. Study-wide results and limits: A later analysis found TCR association rates differed by HLA locus, highest for DRB1 and lowest for HLA-C. TRBV6-2, TRBV6-3 and some other V segments were excluded as indistinguishable. Specific recognition of CMV antigens was confirmed in vitro for a few chains (all CMV-associated).

Germline-derived CDR1 and CDR2 are LGHNT and FRNRAP. CDR3 length: 15 amino acids. V gave up 11 bases and J gave up 1 base, with 15 bases separating them. This clone was detected a few times. Its antigen is as yet unknown. The PCR used 60 Vbeta and 13 Jbeta primers. Assay: immunoSEQ multiplex PCR; the TCRdb copy retains only in-frame clones and omits some. The sample includes 180,000 or so clones, approximately 83% seen only once; the top ten take approximately 8.5%. The V call is TRBV12-5, the J call TRBJ2-6, with D unclear. The receptor was isolated from a man aged 18 to 29 in good health and CMV-seropositive. Sequenced input: PBMCs. The CDR3 DNA reads as TGTGCTGGAAACCTTCGGAGATCTGGGGCCAACGTCCTGACTTTC. Amino acids: CAGNLRRSGANVLTF. The full variable domain, completed using reference TRBV12-5 and TRBJ2-6, is DARVTQTPRHKVTEMGQEVTMRCQPILGHNTVFWYRQTMMQGLELLAYFRNRAPLDDSGMPKDRFSAEMPDATLATLKIQPSEPRDSAVYFCAGNLRRSGANVLTFGAGSRLTVL.